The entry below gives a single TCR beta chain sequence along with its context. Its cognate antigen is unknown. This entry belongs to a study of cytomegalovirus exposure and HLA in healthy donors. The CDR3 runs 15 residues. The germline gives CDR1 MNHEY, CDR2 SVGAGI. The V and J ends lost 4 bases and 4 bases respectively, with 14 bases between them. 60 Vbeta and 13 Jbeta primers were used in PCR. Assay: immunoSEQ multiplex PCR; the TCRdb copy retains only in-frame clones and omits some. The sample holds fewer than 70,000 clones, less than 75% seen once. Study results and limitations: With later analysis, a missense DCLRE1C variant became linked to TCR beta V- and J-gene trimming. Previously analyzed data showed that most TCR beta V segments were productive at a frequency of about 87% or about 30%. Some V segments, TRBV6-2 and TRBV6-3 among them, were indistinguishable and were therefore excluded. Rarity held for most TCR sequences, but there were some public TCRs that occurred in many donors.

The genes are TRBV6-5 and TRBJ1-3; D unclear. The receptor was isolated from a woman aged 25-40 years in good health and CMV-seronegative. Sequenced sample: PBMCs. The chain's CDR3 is CASSSDDIRGNTIYF. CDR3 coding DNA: TGTGCCAGCAGTTCCGATGACATCCGAGGAAACACCATATATTTT.